This TCR beta chain emerged from a study of T cells after yellow fever vaccination. General study results and limits: After the booster, about 95% of CD4 and approximately 87% of CD8 primary-response clones were re-detected. There was a possibility that FACS-sorted repertoires contained abundant clonotypes contaminating from the bulk population.

This clonotype came up a few times. Its antigen is still unknown. Trimming removed 4 bases at V and 5 bases at J, with 11 bases between. The length of the CDR3 is 14 residues. From germline, CDR1 is WSHSY and CDR2 SAAADI. TCRdb ran MiXCR on the 5' RACE reads and lists one entry per CDR3 protein. The table lists around 310,000 distinct CDR3 sequences, almost 4% of them singletons. The TCR comes from a young man who received the YFV17D yellow fever vaccine. The specimen comprised PBMCs, sampled 5 days after the yellow fever booster vaccination. V is TRBV10-2 and J is TRBJ1-4; maybe TRBD1 (6 bases). The CDR3 DNA reads TGCGCCAGCAGTGGGAGGGGGACAAATGAAAAACTGTTTTTT. Its protein is CASSGRGTNEKLFF.